This passage covers 21 T cell receptor beta chains from one sample sequenced in a study of blood T cell repertoires in COVID-19. Produced via immunoSEQ multiplex PCR; TCRdb's table is partial and in-frame only. The table has approximately 20,000 clones, 80% seen once. Input material: peripheral blood. These receptors were taken from a man in his 60s with active COVID-19.

The chain is built from TRBV30 and TRBJ1-2, with a possible D match to TRBD1 (6 bases). The CDR3 covers 14 residues. The V end lost 2 bases, the J end lost 0 bases, and 10 bases lay between the germline ends. CDR1 and CDR2 (germline): GTSNPN, SVGIG (reference sequence). The chain's CDR3 is CAWSRTDSNYGYTF. The CDR3 nucleotides are TGTGCCTGGAGTAGGACAGATTCTAACTATGGCTACACCTTC. Filled out from reference TRBV30 and TRBJ1-2, the complete variable domain reads SQTIHQWPATLVQPVGSPLSLECTVEGTSNPNLYWYRQAAGRGLQLLFYSVGIGQISSEVPQNLSASRPQDRQFILSSKKLLLSDSGFYLCAWSRTDSNYGYTFGSGTRLTVV.

V and J are TRBV11-2 and TRBJ2-1; TRBD1 matches at 7 bases. This CDR3 contains 16 residues. Per the germline V gene, CDR1 is SGHAT and CDR2 is FQNNGV. The junction had 10 bases not matched to a gene; V was cut back by 5 bases and J by 3 bases. CDR3 sequence reads: CASSPLGRGSYNEQFF. The CDR3 DNA is TGTGCCAGCAGCCCATTGGGCAGGGGGAGCTACAATGAGCAGTTCTTC.

The J gene is TRBJ1-1, the V gene TRBV5-1; 7 bases line up with TRBD1. Germline V lookup: CDR1 SGHRS, CDR2 YFSETQ. CDR3 length: 16 amino acids. J was trimmed by 0 bases and V by 6 bases; bases with no gene match: 11. The chain's CDR3 is CASTPGGNIMNTEAFF. The CDR3 DNA reads TGCGCCAGCACTCCAGGGGGGAACATCATGAACACTGAAGCTTTCTTT. The complete variable domain, with remaining parts taken from reference TRBV5-1 and TRBJ1-1, reads KAGVTQTPRYLIKTRGQQVTLSCSPISGHRSVSWYQQTPGQGLQFLFEYFSETQRNKGNFPGRFSGRQFSNSRSEMNVSTLELGDSALYLCASTPGGNIMNTEAFFGQGTRLTVV.

This clone was seen once. This chain uses TRBV5-6 with TRBJ2-6, with D possibly matching TRBD1 (6 bases). This CDR3 comprises 17 residues. Germline V lookup: CDR1 SGHDT, CDR2 YYEEEE. V shed 4 bases and J shed 2 bases, with 16 bases lying between them. CDR3 nucleotide sequence: TGTGCCAGCAGCCTACCAACAGGGTCCGCTGGGGCCAACGTCCTGACTTTC. It codes for CASSLPTGSAGANVLTF.

The chain uses TRBV7-8 and TRBJ2-1, with 7 bases lining up with TRBD2. CDR3 size: 16 residues. CDR1 and CDR2 from the germline V gene are SGHVS and FQNEAQ. V was pared by 1 base and J by 8 bases, with 11 bases of the junction left unmatched. The CDR3 spells CASSLEANAGVHEQFF. The CDR3 nucleotides are TGTGCCAGCAGCTTAGAAGCGAACGCGGGAGTTCATGAGCAGTTCTTC.

This chain uses TRBV12-5 with TRBJ2-3; 11 positions match TRBD1. This CDR3 comprises 15 residues. With V trimmed by 4 bases and J by 3 bases, 3 bases remained unmatched. The germline gives CDR1 LGHNT, CDR2 FRNRAP. CDR3 sequence reads: CASGWGTGGTDTQYF. For the CDR3, the DNA is TGTGCTAGTGGTTGGGGGACAGGGGGAACAGATACGCAGTATTTT.

This clone was recorded only once. The rearrangement links TRBV6-5 to TRBJ1-5, with D maybe TRBD1 (5 bases). Germline loops: CDR1 MNHEY, CDR2 SVGAGI. Between the trimmed V and J ends, which lost 6 bases and 0 bases, there was a span of 12 bases. The CDR3 covers 15 residues. In nucleotides, the CDR3 is TGTGCCAGCAGGAGACAGTACTATAGCAATCAGCCCCAGCATTTT. Amino acids: CASRRQYYSNQPQHF.

The rearrangement joins TRBV21-1 to TRBJ2-7; the listed D gene, TRBD1, was not tested against the DNA. TRBV21-1 is a known pseudogene. CDR3 length equals 15 residues. CDR3 nucleotide sequence: TGTGCCAGCAGCTTCTTCCCGGGACAGATTTACGAGCAGTACTTC. This gives the protein CASSFFPGQIYEQYF.

V usage is TRBV9 and J usage is TRBJ2-1; D is unresolved. Trimming removed 3 bases from V and 9 bases from J, with 10 bases in between. The CDR3 length is 12 residues. Germline CDR1 SGDLS, CDR2 YYNGEE. The CDR3 loop is CASSGGLGEQFF. CDR3 nucleotide sequence: TGTGCCAGCAGCGGAGGTCTGGGTGAGCAGTTCTTC.

The chain uses TRBV5-1 and TRBJ1-3; tentative D call: TRBD1 (5 bases). V lost 4 bases, J lost 4 bases, and 12 bases lay in between. The V gene's germline CDR1 is SGHRS and CDR2 YFSETQ. CDR3 size: 14 residues. The CDR3 loop reads CASSLGTGGNTIYF. The CDR3, as DNA: TGCGCCAGCAGCCTGGGTACAGGCGGAAACACCATATATTTT.

The CDR3 sequence is CASEGAAKNIQYF. The CDR3 DNA follows: TGTGCCAGCGAGGGGGCAGCCAAAAACATTCAGTACTTC. The J gene is TRBJ2-4, the V gene TRBV6-5; 7 bases are a match to TRBD1. CDR3 length equals 13 residues. The V segment lost 8 bases and the J segment 0 bases; nucleotides outside the gene matches: 1. CDR1 and CDR2 from the germline V gene are MNHEY and SVGAGI.

This clone has a single count. This chain links TRBV9 with TRBJ2-1, with TRBD2 identical over 9 bases. CDR1 is SGDLS and CDR2 is YYNGEE in the germline V gene. This CDR3 is 17 amino acids long. V was clipped by 1 base and J by 8 bases; unmatched bases: 13. The DNA for the CDR3 is TGTGCCAGCAGCGTAACCCCCGGGGGACTAGCCGGAGATGAGCAGTTCTTC. Translating gives CASSVTPGGLAGDEQFF. Full variable domain (missing parts from reference TRBV9 and TRBJ2-1): DSGVTQTPKHLITATGQRVTLRCSPRSGDLSVYWYQQSLDQGLQFLIQYYNGEERAKGNILERFSAQQFPDLHSELNLSSLELGDSALYFCASSVTPGGLAGDEQFFGPGTRLTVL.

The CDR3 region has the DNA TGTGCCAGCAGTGTAGTGGGGGGGAATCAGCCCCAGCATTTT. Protein: CASSVVGGNQPQHF. J is TRBJ1-5 and V is TRBV2; possibly TRBD1 for D (5 bases). Between the trimmed V and J ends, which lost 4 bases and 4 bases, there was a span of 11 bases. From germline, CDR1 is SNHLY and CDR2 FYNNEI. This CDR3 has 14 amino acids.

This clone was counted only a few times. This chain connects TRBV4-2 to TRBJ2-1, with TRBD1 matching over 7 bases. CDR3 length equals 14 residues. Germline CDR1 and CDR2: LGHNA and YNFKEQ. The V and J ends lost 0 bases and 7 bases, in that order; junction bases with no gene match: 3. The CDR3 DNA reads as TGTGCCAGCAGCCAAGATGGGGGACAGAATGAGCAGTTCTTC. Translating gives CASSQDGGQNEQFF.

J is TRBJ1-5 and V is TRBV3-1 (or the pseudogene TRBV3-2), with D perhaps matching TRBD1 (5 bases). Per the germline V gene, CDR1 is LGHDT and CDR2 is YNNKEL (reference sequence). This CDR3 region has 11 residues. The ends were cut back, 3 bases at V and 9 bases at J, with 6 bases in the middle. The CDR3 region has the DNA TGTGCCAGCAGCCACGGGGGGCCCCAGCATTTT. This sequence encodes CASSHGGPQHF.

This clone was counted a few times. The chain has TRBV6-2 or TRBV6-3 and TRBJ1-5; D may be TRBD1 (6 bases). Trimming cost V 6 bases and J 6 bases, with 12 bases left between them. CDR1 and CDR2 from the germline V gene are MNHEY and SVGEGT. The CDR3 covers 13 residues. The CDR3 sequence is CASSQHRVQPQHF. In DNA form, the CDR3 reads TGTGCCAGCAGCCAACACAGGGTTCAGCCCCAGCATTTT.

V gene TRBV3-1 (or the pseudogene TRBV3-2) combines with J gene TRBJ2-3; 12 nucleotides line up with TRBD2. The CDR3 sequence is 15 residues long. Germline CDR1 and CDR2: LGHDT and YNNKEL (reference sequence). The trim removed 4 bases at V and 1 base at J, leaving 0 bases unmatched. The CDR3 region has the DNA TGTGCCAGCAGCCGACTAGCGGGGGGCACAGATACGCAGTATTTT. Translation: CASSRLAGGTDTQYF.

This clone was seen only once. The chain employs TRBV5-1 and TRBJ2-1; 7 positions agree with TRBD2. With 0 bases clipped from V and 15 bases from J, the junction kept 3 bases outside the gene matches. The CDR3 contains 11 residues. Germline CDR1 SGHRS, CDR2 YFSETQ. For the CDR3, the DNA is TGCGCCAGCAGCTTGGAGGGCGGGAGGTTCTTC. It codes for CASSLEGGRFF. The full variable domain, completed using reference TRBV5-1 and TRBJ2-1, is KAGVTQTPRYLIKTRGQQVTLSCSPISGHRSVSWYQQTPGQGLQFLFEYFSETQRNKGNFPGRFSGRQFSNSRSEMNVSTLELGDSALYLCASSLEGGRFFGPGTRLTVL.

This clone was detected a few times. J is TRBJ2-1 and V is TRBV2; D remains ambiguous. This CDR3 is 16 amino acids long. Per the germline V gene, CDR1 is SNHLY and CDR2 is FYNNEI. Between the trimmed V and J ends, which lost 1 base and 5 bases, there was a span of 15 bases. DNA of the CDR3: TGTGCCAGCAGTGAAGAAATGGGCCGAACTCACAATGAGCAGTTCTTC. This codes for CASSEEMGRTHNEQFF.

CDR3 bases: TGTGCCAGCAGCTTGGGACTAGCGGGTAACAATGAGCAGTTCTTC. This translates into CASSLGLAGNNEQFF. The chain carries TRBV7-6 and TRBJ2-1; 12 bases align to TRBD2. Germline CDR1 reads SGHVS; CDR2 reads FNYEAQ. The ends lost 3 bases at V and 5 bases at J; junction bases unmatched: 2. The CDR3 totals 15 residues.

This chain uses TRBV6-2 or TRBV6-3 with TRBJ2-7; TRBD1 might be the D (11 bases). V lost 4 bases to trimming and J lost 1 base, with 32 bases between them. Germline V lookup: CDR1 MNHEY, CDR2 SVGEGT. CDR3 length: 21 residues. CDR3 sequence: CASSSGQGAPGLAIFSYEQYF. As DNA, the CDR3 is TGTGCCAGCAGTTCCGGACAGGGGGCTCCGGGACTAGCGATATTTTCCTACGAGCAGTACTTC.